The T cell receptor beta chain described here comes from a study of regulatory T cells in long-lasting Graves disease. Study overall: The criterion for persistent Graves' disease was over 5 years of antithyroid drugs with positive TSH receptor antibodies. Study results and caveats: Reduced TCR diversity was observed in persistent Graves' patients versus newly diagnosed patients.

Comments on this clonotype: Its antigen is as yet unknown.

Documented time point: persistent/refractory GD, antithyroid drugs over 5 years with positive TRAb. The TCR library was prepared using RNA isolated from PBMCs. American Thyroid Association guidelines were used to diagnose Graves' disease. Nine milliliters of peripheral blood were taken and placed in EDTA tubes. Arm-PCR of CDR3 regions and iRepertoire HTBI primers were used to build TCR beta libraries. Via MiXCR, TCRdb re-called the multiplex PCR reads, giving one row per CDR3 protein. The sample carries around 460,000 distinct CDR3 sequences, 20% to 25% recorded once. The sequencing used peripheral blood mononuclear cells (PBMCs), collected when the disease was refractory, from a patient treated with antithyroid drugs. The clonotype comes from a female donor with Graves disease.

CDR3 loop: CASMEAAGGRYTQYF. CDR3 DNA sequence: TGTGCCAGCATGGAGGCAGCGGGGGGGCGTTATACGCAGTATTTT. This chain uses TRBV12-3 or TRBV12-4 with TRBJ2-3; 10 bases map to TRBD2. Trimming removed 7 bases from V and 7 bases from J; junction bases left unmatched: 11. The CDR3 runs 15 residues.